These 10 T cell receptor beta chains were sequenced from one sample in a study of shared clonotypes between healthy human individuals. Some clones are missing from TCRdb's copy, which holds only in-frame ones; the method was immunoSEQ multiplex PCR. This repertoire shows 2,500,000 or so clones, 92% found once; its top ten account for around 0.38%. The material sequenced was naive CD4+ T cells from PBMCs. Subset noted: CD45RA+ positively selected. All receptors derive from a man between 18 and 35 years old in good health. Some clones in this sample may be carry-over from other donors' samples.

Note on this clone: Other DNA sequences in this sample translate to the same CDR3. The chain combines TRBV7-2 with TRBJ2-3; D is ambiguous. V was pared by 3 bases and J by 1 base, with 5 bases between. Germline CDR1 is SGHTA and CDR2 is FQGNSA. This CDR3 has 13 residues. The CDR3 loop reads CASSLGRTDTQYF. CDR3 nucleotides: TGTGCCAGCAGCTTGGGTCGCACAGATACGCAGTATTTT.

The chain employs TRBV29-1 and TRBJ2-1; D may be TRBD2 (6 bases). The CDR3 is made up of 14 amino acids. The V and J ends lost 7 bases and 2 bases respectively, with 15 bases between them. Germline V lookup: CDR1 SQVTM, CDR2 ANQGSEA. CDR3 amino acids: CSALPGLTYNEQFF. The DNA of the CDR3 is TGCAGCGCCCTTCCGGGACTGACCTACAATGAGCAGTTCTTC.

The chain is built from TRBV18 and TRBJ1-3; no definite D call. The V end lost 1 base, the J end lost 2 bases, and 12 bases lay between the germline ends. Germline V gene lookup returns CDR1 KGHSH and CDR2 LQKENI. The CDR3 has 16 amino acids. CDR3: CASSPRLTDPGNTIYF. The DNA for the CDR3 is TGTGCCAGCTCACCACGATTGACGGACCCTGGAAACACCATATATTTT.

About this clone itself: Other DNA sequences within the sample encode an identical CDR3. The chain is built from TRBV9 and TRBJ1-1; TRBD1 might be the D (6 bases). Germline values: CDR1 SGDLS, CDR2 YYNGEE. The CDR3 has 14 amino acids. The V end lost 0 bases, the J end lost 1 base, and 7 bases lay between the germline ends. CDR3 loop: CASSVVGGNTEAFF. The CDR3 DNA reads TGTGCCAGCAGCGTAGTAGGGGGGAACACTGAAGCTTTCTTT.

The chain recombines TRBV15 with TRBJ1-4; tentative D call: TRBD1 (6 bases). The CDR3 length is 13 residues. Germline CDR1 LNHNV, CDR2 YYDKDF (reference sequence). Trimming took off 4 bases at V and 7 bases at J, with 10 bases between the two ends. The CDR3 region is CATSIRGGEKLFF. The CDR3, as DNA: TGTGCCACCAGCATCAGGGGAGGTGAAAAACTGTTTTTT.

Worth noting for this clone: The sample carries other DNA sequences with the same CDR3. This chain links TRBV18 with TRBJ2-1; a possible D gene is TRBD1 (6 bases). CDR1 KGHSH and CDR2 LQKENI come from the germline V gene. V was clipped by 3 bases and J by 0 bases, with 9 bases between them. CDR3 length: 15 residues. CDR3 loop: CASSPGASSYNEQFF. CDR3 bases: TGTGCCAGCTCACCGGGGGCCAGCTCCTACAATGAGCAGTTCTTC.

The chain couples TRBV5-6 to TRBJ2-7, with a possible D match to TRBD2 (7 bases). CDR3 length: 15 amino acids. Germline V gene sequence: CDR1 SGHDT, CDR2 YYEEEE. V lost 0 bases and J lost 7, with 17 bases in between. CDR3 coding DNA: TGTGCCAGCAGCTTGGGGCCCGGGGGGCCGGGAGAGCAGTACTTC. As protein: CASSLGPGGPGEQYF.

This chain links TRBV7-3 with TRBJ2-1; 9 nucleotides match TRBD2. Germline V gives CDR1 SGHTA, CDR2 FQGTGA. The CDR3 loop spans 16 amino acids. Trimming took 4 bases from V and 8 from J; bases not matched to a gene: 12. Here the CDR3 reads CASSSGLAFRQDEQFF. CDR3 in DNA: TGTGCCAGCAGCTCCGGACTAGCGTTTCGTCAGGATGAGCAGTTCTTC.

The rearrangement uses TRBV5-1 and TRBJ2-1; 7 nucleotides align to TRBD2. The germline gives CDR1 SGHRS, CDR2 YFSETQ. This CDR3 has 14 residues. The junction had 10 bases not matched to a gene; V was cut back by 9 bases and J by 4 bases. The CDR3 DNA is TGCGCCACCTCAAGCGGGGCAGCATACAATGAGCAGTTCTTC. It translates to CATSSGAAYNEQFF. The complete variable domain, with remaining parts taken from reference TRBV5-1 and TRBJ2-1, reads KAGVTQTPRYLIKTRGQQVTLSCSPISGHRSVSWYQQTPGQGLQFLFEYFSETQRNKGNFPGRFSGRQFSNSRSEMNVSTLELGDSALYLCATSSGAAYNEQFFGPGTRLTVL.

The chain joins TRBV28 to TRBJ1-1; D is ambiguous. The CDR3 is made up of 11 amino acids. V was trimmed by 11 bases and J by 13 bases, leaving 20 bases between them. Germline V lookup: CDR1 MDHEN, CDR2 SYDVKM. The CDR3 loop is CAASVGRGDFF. CDR3 DNA: TGTGCCGCAAGCGTAGGCCGTGGGGATTTCTTT.